This is a list of T cell receptor beta chains from one sample in a study of T cell changes during pregnancy in multiple sclerosis. Data came from immunoSEQ multiplex PCR; TCRdb stores just in-frame clones and leaves some out. The top ten hold over 0.85% of the sample, which has about 42,000 clones, 70% to 90% seen once. The sequencing used CD4+ T cells from peripheral blood mononuclear cells, collected after pregnancy. Receptors originate from a female donor with multiple sclerosis, enrolled in a pregnancy study. Both conserved end residues are part of each CDR3. Each record gives: clone size, J gene, D gene, V gene, CDR3 DNA, CDR3 protein. The D gene is left open where the match is weak. Some rows mark clone size as missing; the rest say once, few, many or name a class of expanded clone.

>-|TRBJ1-3|-|TRBV5-1
TGCGCCAGCAGCTTGAATAGCGTAATCTCTGGAAACACCATATATTTT
CASSLNSVISGNTIYF
>-|TRBJ2-5|-|TRBV5-1
TGCGCCAGCAGCTTGGAAGACTTTTCCCAGACCCAGTACTTC
CASSLEDFSQTQYF
>-|TRBJ1-5|-|TRBV27
TGTGCCAGCAGTTCGAGCCCAGGGGGCAATCAGCCCCAGCATTTT
CASSSSPGGNQPQHF
>-|TRBJ1-1|-|TRBV27
TGTGCCAGCAGTTTCTCCGTGTATAGGGGGTACACTGAAGCTTTCTTT
CASSFSVYRGYTEAFF
>-|TRBJ2-7|-|TRBV28
TGTGCCAGCAGTCCTTCGGACTTTTACGAGCAGTACTTC
CASSPSDFYEQYF
>-|TRBJ2-7|-|TRBV5-1
TGCGCCAGCAGCTTAACCACAGGGTTGTGGTCCTACGAGCAGTACTTC
CASSLTTGLWSYEQYF
>-|TRBJ1-3|-|TRBV19
TGTGCCAGTACCACCACCCCGGTTGTAGCCCGCGAGGTGTACTCTGGAAACACCATATATTTT
CASTTTPVVAREVYSGNTIYF
>-|TRBJ2-3|TRBD1|TRBV13
TGTGCCAGCAGACGATGGACAGGGCTGGATACGCAGTATTTT
CASRRWTGLDTQYF
>-|TRBJ1-4|-|TRBV27
TGTGCCAGCAGCACCCAGGGGGAAAAACTGTTTTTT
CASSTQGEKLFF
>-|TRBJ1-5|-|TRBV5-6
TGTGCCAGCAGCTTGATTCCCGCCGGGACTCAGCGCGGGGGGCATTTT
CASSLIPAGTQRGGHF
>-|TRBJ2-3|-|TRBV5-4
TGTGCCAGCAGCTCCTCTCTCGACTCCCTCACAGATACGCAGTATTTT
CASSSSLDSLTDTQYF
>-|TRBJ1-2|-|TRBV5-1
TGCGCCAGCAGCGGTCAGAACTATGGCTACACCTTC
CASSGQNYGYTF
>-|TRBJ2-7|-|TRBV27
TGTGCCAGCAGGCGACGCAGGGATTTCCCCTACGAGCAGTACTTC
CASRRRRDFPYEQYF
>-|TRBJ1-2|-|TRBV2
TGTGCCAGCAGTGAGTACAGAGCTTATGGCTACACCTTC
CASSEYRAYGYTF
>-|TRBJ1-6|-|TRBV4-1
TGCGCCAGCAGCCCGCGAATCACTGGACAGACTAATTCACCCCTCCACTTT
CASSPRITGQTNSPLHF
>-|TRBJ2-2|-|TRBV19
TGTGCCAGTAGTACACGGGACACTTACACCGGGGAGCTGTTTTTT
CASSTRDTYTGELFF
>-|TRBJ2-2|TRBD1|TRBV2
TGTGCCAGCAGGTTACAGGGGGCCGGGGAGCTGTTTTTT
CASRLQGAGELFF
>-|TRBJ2-3|TRBD2|TRBV5-1
TGCGCCAGCAGCCGGGGGGGGAGCACAGATACGCAGTATTTT
CASSRGGSTDTQYF
>-|TRBJ2-2|-|TRBV7-3
TGTGCCAGCAGCTTAATCGGAGCTAGCCCTGGGGAGCTGTTTTTT
CASSLIGASPGELFF
>-|TRBJ1-2|TRBD1|TRBV4-1
TGCGCCAGCAGCCTACTTTACCCCCCAGGGGGCAGTAAAAATGGCTACACCTTC
CASSLLYPPGGSKNGYTF
>-|TRBJ2-7|-|TRBV18
TGTGCCAGCTCACCCAGGGGCGAATACTACGAGCAGTACTTC
CASSPRGEYYEQYF
>-|TRBJ1-1|-|TRBV9
TGTGCCAGCAGCGTAGTGCCAGGGAACACTGAAGCTTTCTTT
CASSVVPGNTEAFF
>-|TRBJ1-1|TRBD1|TRBV11-3
TGTGCCAGCAGCCGATACGGACAGGAGGAAGGAGCTTTCTTT
CASSRYGQEEGAFF
>-|TRBJ1-2|-|TRBV10-2
TGCGCCAGCAGTAAGGCAGGCTATGGCTACACCTTC
CASSKAGYGYTF
>-|TRBJ2-3|TRBD2|TRBV7-9
TGTGCCAGCAGATTAGGGACTAGCGGCACAGATACGCAGTATTTT
CASRLGTSGTDTQYF
>-|TRBJ2-5|-|TRBV10-2
TGCGCCAGCAGTTACGGGGGGACCCAGTACTTC
CASSYGGTQYF
>-|TRBJ1-5|-|TRBV5-1
TGCGCCAGCAGCTTGGGTTATTTTAGCAATCAGCCCCAGCATTTT
CASSLGYFSNQPQHF
>-|TRBJ2-3|-|TRBV7-8
TGTGCCGCCCAACACGGGGGTCATACCACAGATACGCAGTATTTT
CAAQHGGHTTDTQYF
>-|TRBJ2-3|-|TRBV29-1
TGCAGCGCCGAAAGCAGGGGCACAGATACGCAGTATTTT
CSAESRGTDTQYF
>once|TRBJ2-1|-|TRBV10-1
TGCGCCAGCAGCGGAGCTCCGGGACTTCGGTCAGATGAGCAGTTCTTC
CASSGAPGLRSDEQFF
>-|TRBJ1-4|-|TRBV20-1
TGCAGTGTCCGGTCCAATGAAAAACTGTTTTTT
CSVRSNEKLFF
>-|TRBJ2-5|TRBD2|TRBV10-3
TGTGCCACCGCCGGGACTAGCAGTTCCGGGGAGACCCAGTACTTC
CATAGTSSSGETQYF
>-|TRBJ1-1|TRBD1|TRBV10-2
TGCGCCAGCAGTGATCTCCGACAGGGGAACGCTGAAGCTTTCTTT
CASSDLRQGNAEAFF
>-|TRBJ1-3|-|TRBV5-1
TGCGCCAGCAGCTTGGCAGGGCCGATCCGAGGAAACACCATATATTTT
CASSLAGPIRGNTIYF
>-|TRBJ1-1|TRBD1|TRBV28
TGTGCCAGCAGTTCACCCAGGGGGCTGGACACTGAAGCTTTCTTT
CASSSPRGLDTEAFF
>-|TRBJ2-5|TRBD1|TRBV5-1
TGCGCCAGCAGCTCTCACAGGGGAGAGACCCAGTACTTC
CASSSHRGETQYF
>few|TRBJ1-2|TRBD1|TRBV7-2
TGTGCCAGCAGCCAGACGCCACAGGGGGCAGGGGGCTACACCTTC
CASSQTPQGAGGYTF
>-|TRBJ1-1|-|TRBV19
TGTGCCAGTAGGTTCTTCGGGGGTGGCATGAACACTGAAGCTTTCTTT
CASRFFGGGMNTEAFF
>once|TRBJ2-5|-|TRBV15
TGTGCCACCAGTTCCGGGAGAGGGGGCTGGACCCAGTACTTC
CATSSGRGGWTQYF
>-|TRBJ2-1|-|TRBV5-1
TGCGCCAGCAGCTTGGGGGTTAGCGGCTACAATGAGCAGTTCTTC
CASSLGVSGYNEQFF
>-|TRBJ1-5|-|TRBV7-2
TGTGCCAGCAGCTTGTGGGGGGTCGCCAATCAGCCCCAGCATTTT
CASSLWGVANQPQHF
>-|TRBJ2-7|-|TRBV6-5
TGTGCCAGCAGCACAAACCCGACACTCTCCTACGAGCAGTACTTC
CASSTNPTLSYEQYF
>-|TRBJ1-1|TRBD1|TRBV19
TGTGCCAGTTCAGGGGGAAGCACTGAAGCTTTCTTT
CASSGGSTEAFF
>once|TRBJ1-6|-|TRBV7-2
TGTGCCAGCAGCTCCTTCAGGACTGGCAATTCACCCCTCCACTTT
CASSSFRTGNSPLHF
>-|TRBJ2-2|TRBD2|TRBV18
TGTGCCAGCTCACCCGTAAACCCAGCGGGGGTACCCACCGGGGAGCTGTTTTTT
CASSPVNPAGVPTGELFF
>-|TRBJ2-3|-|TRBV2
TGTGCCAGTGCGGAAGCGACCCCCACAGATACGCAGTATTTT
CASAEATPTDTQYF
>-|TRBJ1-6|-|TRBV5-6
TGTGCCAGCAGCTTCGACTCCTTTAATTCACCCCTCCACTTT
CASSFDSFNSPLHF
>once|TRBJ2-5|-|TRBV11-2
TGTGCCAGCAGCACCGGGGTATGGGAGACCCAGTACTTC
CASSTGVWETQYF
>-|TRBJ2-7|-|TRBV14
TGTGCCAGCAGCCCCCAACAGGGATCTGAGCAGTACTTC
CASSPQQGSEQYF